What follows describes a single T cell receptor beta chain. Using immunoSEQ multiplex PCR, the repertoire was profiled, and TCRdb retains in-frame clones only, with some absent. In the table there are hundreds of thousands of clones, around 87% of which are singletons. The sample belongs to a study of blood T cell repertoires in COVID-19. V dropped 6 bases and J dropped 4; count of bases not matched to a gene: 7. CDR3 length equals 13 residues. CDR1 and CDR2 from the germline V gene are SQVTM and ANQGSEA. The source is a man aged 60-69 years who had recovered from COVID-19. The chain has TRBV29-1 and TRBJ1-1; TRBD1 matches 8 bases. The specimen sequenced was peripheral blood. The CDR3 DNA is TGCAGCGTCCTCGGGCAGGGGGCCACTGAAGCTTTCTTT. It specifies CSVLGQGATEAFF.